Presented here are 18 T cell receptor beta chains from one specimen sequenced in a study of blood T cells in healthy people across ages. Alongside a J-beta primer mix, a sample-barcoded 5' primer served in a second PCR lasting 7 to 11 cycles. TCRdb recomputed calls from the 5' RACE reads with MiXCR, one row per CDR3 protein. The table shows around 800,000 distinct CDR3 sequences, with 55% to 65% occurring only once. The sample was blood. All receptors derive from a man in his thirties or forties in good health.

With regard to this clonotype: A read error is possible here, since a much larger clone lies one base away. J is TRBJ2-7 and V is TRBV2; 8 nucleotides line up with TRBD1. The CDR3 runs to 14 residues. Germline CDR1 SNHLY, CDR2 FYNNEI. The CDR3 DNA follows: TGTGCCAGCAGCGCTAGGACAGGGACGTACGAGCAGAACTTC. Its translation: CASSARTGTYEQNF.

This clonotype has more than one count but fewer than ten. V gene TRBV6-6 combines with J gene TRBJ2-5; no definite D call. The length of the CDR3 is 14 residues. Trimming left V 9 bases short and J 5 bases short, with 19 bases between. Looked up from germline, CDR1 is MNHNY and CDR2 is SVGAGI (reference sequence). Written as DNA, the CDR3 is TGTGCCAGTCCAATTCGCAGCCTAGGGGAGACCCAGTACTTC. This gives the protein CASPIRSLGETQYF.

J is TRBJ2-1 and V is TRBV9; D is unclear. Germline CDR1 is SGDLS and CDR2 is YYNGEE. With 2 bases removed from V and 7 bases from J, the gap between germline ends came to 16 bases. The CDR3 length is 15 residues. The CDR3 sequence is CASSVDGGTFNEQFF. The CDR3 DNA reads TGTGCCAGCAGCGTGGACGGTGGTACTTTTAATGAGCAGTTCTTC.

The chain employs TRBV29-1 and TRBJ2-3; no definite D call. Trimming shortened V by 1 base and J by 6 bases, and 14 bases separated the two germline ends. There are 14 residues in the CDR3. Germline CDR1 is SQVTM and CDR2 is ANQGSEA. The CDR3 reads CSVEGLGLPDTQYF. In DNA, the CDR3 is TGCAGCGTTGAAGGTTTGGGCCTCCCCGATACGCAGTATTTT.

The V gene is TRBV28, the J gene TRBJ2-4; D is ambiguous. TRBJ2-7 explains the end of the DNA better; the J call may be wrong. Germline lookup yields CDR1 MDHEN and CDR2 SYDVKM. There are 11 residues in the CDR3. CDR3 DNA: TGTGCCAGCAGTGAGAAGTACGAGCAGTACTTC. The encoded protein is CASSEKYEQYF.

The chain carries TRBV3-1 and TRBJ2-5, with 15 bases that match TRBD2. The J call may not be correct, given that the DNA end is closer to TRBJ2-7. Germline V lookup: CDR1 LGHDT, CDR2 YNNKEL (reference sequence). CDR3 length equals 17 residues. The CDR3 spells CASSPGLAGGLQYEQYF. The DNA for the CDR3 is TGTGCCAGCAGCCCGGGACTAGCGGGGGGCCTTCAGTACGAGCAGTACTTC.

In its sample, this clonotype was seen a few times. The DNA for the CDR3 is TGTGCCAGCAGCCAAGATATTCCTCCGACTGGCTACACCTTC. This translates into CASSQDIPPTGYTF. The chain has TRBV4-2 and TRBJ1-2, with D unclear. The length of the CDR3 is 14 residues. V lost 0 bases, J lost 7 bases, and 12 bases lay in between. In germline, CDR1 is LGHNA, CDR2 YNFKEQ.

The chain is built from TRBV7-2 and TRBJ2-5, with D uncertain. From germline, CDR1 is SGHTA and CDR2 FQGNSA. CDR3 length: 15 residues. The V gene lost 4 bases and the J gene lost 1 base, with 13 bases spanning the gap. The DNA of the CDR3 is TGTGCCAGCAGCTGGGTCGGAATTACCCAAGAGACCCAGTACTTC. Translated: CASSWVGITQETQYF.

This clonotype was observed once. The chain links TRBV6-5 to TRBJ1-6; TRBD1 matches 7 bases. The CDR3 is 18 amino acids. With 2 bases clipped from V and 0 bases from J, the junction kept 7 bases outside the gene matches. Germline loops: CDR1 MNHEY, CDR2 SVGAGI. The CDR3 coding sequence is TGTGCCAGCAGTTACGATTCGGGACAGAGCTCCTATAATTCACCCCTCCACTTT. Translating gives CASSYDSGQSSYNSPLHF.

This clonotype showed up just once. The V call is TRBV7-2, the J call TRBJ1-1; D gene uncertain. Trimming took 5 bases from V and 0 from J, leaving 7 bases between them. There are 13 residues in the CDR3. The germline V gene has CDR1 SGHTA and CDR2 FQGNSA. CDR3 amino acids: CASSAELNTEAFF. The CDR3 region has the DNA TGTGCCAGCAGCGCCGAACTGAACACTGAAGCTTTCTTT.

The J gene is TRBJ1-1, the V gene TRBV4-2, with unresolved D. The V end was cut by 1 base, the J end by 0 bases, with 18 bases between. CDR3 length: 18 residues. The germline V gene encodes CDR1 LGHNA and CDR2 YNFKEQ. CDR3 region: CASSQGGRQVSVNTEAFF. The CDR3, as DNA: TGTGCCAGCAGCCAAGGCGGGCGGCAAGTCAGCGTGAACACTGAAGCTTTCTTT.

This clonotype was counted between two and nine times. The V and J genes are TRBV5-1 and TRBJ2-7; D gene ambiguous. V was trimmed by 0 bases and J by 7 bases, leaving 14 bases between them. Germline V lookup: CDR1 SGHRS, CDR2 YFSETQ. This CDR3 has 14 residues. The CDR3 sequence is CASSLARRSGEQYF. The DNA of the CDR3 is TGCGCCAGCAGCTTGGCCCGCAGATCGGGTGAGCAGTACTTC.

This clonotype occurred once. This rearrangement joins TRBV15 to TRBJ2-1; 9 bases match TRBD1. V lost 4 bases and J lost 6; bases outside the gene matches: 7. Germline-derived CDR1 and CDR2 are LNHNV and YYDKDF (reference sequence). The CDR3 loop spans 15 amino acids. CDR3 DNA: TGTGCCACCAGCACCGTCGGGACAGGGAGCAATGAGCAGTTCTTC. Encoded protein: CATSTVGTGSNEQFF.

The chain employs TRBV5-1 and TRBJ2-1; tentative D call: TRBD1 (6 bases). Per germline, CDR1 SGHRS and CDR2 YFSETQ. The CDR3 covers 16 residues. With 2 bases removed from V and 0 bases from J, the gap between germline ends came to 12 bases. This chain's CDR3 is CASSLYRDSSYNEQFF. The CDR3 DNA follows: TGCGCCAGCAGCTTATACAGGGATAGCTCCTACAATGAGCAGTTCTTC.

Only a few counts were recorded for this clonotype. The chain recombines TRBV28 with TRBJ2-7; D tentatively fits TRBD1 or TRBD2 (5 bases each). Germline assignment: CDR1 MDHEN and CDR2 SYDVKM. CDR3 length: 14 residues. Trimming stripped 0 bases from V and 5 bases from J, with 11 bases between. CDR3 sequence reads: CASSLWGPGNEQYF. CDR3 coding DNA: TGTGCCAGCAGTTTATGGGGACCAGGTAACGAGCAGTACTTC.

The CDR3 nucleotides are TGTGCCAGCAGCCGGGGGACTAGTGCGCAGGGCACAGATACGCAGTATTTT. Encoded protein: CASSRGTSAQGTDTQYF. The gene calls are TRBV4-2 and TRBJ2-3, with 8 bases that match TRBD2. Germline loops: CDR1 LGHNA, CDR2 YNFKEQ. V was pared by 4 bases and J by 1 base, with 10 bases of the junction left unmatched. This CDR3 is built from 17 residues.

This clonotype has more than one count but fewer than ten. The chain joins TRBV5-6 to TRBJ1-6; D unresolved. The germline V gene encodes CDR1 SGHDT and CDR2 YYEEEE. V dropped 0 bases and J dropped 7 bases, with 11 bases sitting between them. This CDR3 has 15 residues. CDR3 sequence: CASSLDPGPNSPLHF. Written as DNA, the CDR3 is TGTGCCAGCAGCTTGGATCCAGGCCCGAATTCACCCCTCCACTTT.

The V call is TRBV20-1, the J call TRBJ1-2; D remains unclear. In germline, CDR1 is DFQATT, CDR2 SNEGSKA (reference sequence). With 1 base removed from V and 3 bases from J, the gap between germline ends came to 12 bases. CDR3 length: 14 residues. The CDR3, as DNA: TGCAGTGCTAGAGTACGTCAAGGCGACTATGGCTACACCTTC. It specifies CSARVRQGDYGYTF.